The 29 T cell receptor beta chains presented below share a single source sample, sequenced in a study of cytomegalovirus exposure and HLA in healthy donors. Sequencing was performed with immunoSEQ multiplex PCR; in TCRdb, only in-frame clones are kept and a portion is missing. The table has over 200,000 clones, around 90% seen once. The sample was PBMCs. These receptors originate from a woman younger than 35 in good health and CMV-seropositive.

This chain links TRBV30 with TRBJ2-2; TRBD1 matches 11 bases. Germline-derived CDR1 and CDR2 are GTSNPN and SVGIG (reference sequence). V shed 2 bases, J shed 5 bases, and the junction held 7 bases outside the gene matches. The CDR3 has 16 amino acids. The CDR3 loop reads CAWSWDRGMRTGELFF. DNA for the CDR3: TGTGCCTGGAGTTGGGACAGGGGGATGAGGACCGGGGAGCTGTTTTTT. Complete variable domain (other parts from reference TRBV30 and TRBJ2-2): SQTIHQWPATLVQPVGSPLSLECTVEGTSNPNLYWYRQAAGRGLQLLFYSVGIGQISSEVPQNLSASRPQDRQFILSSKKLLLSDSGFYLCAWSWDRGMRTGELFFGEGSRLTVL.

The CDR3 sequence is CASNSGNTYNEQFF. In nucleotides, the CDR3 is TGCGCCAGCAATAGCGGGAATACCTACAATGAGCAGTTCTTC. This chain joins TRBV4-1 and TRBJ2-1, with 8 nucleotides matching TRBD2. After removal of 7 bases from V and 2 bases from J, the junction contained 4 bases not matched to a gene. This CDR3 has 14 residues. CDR1 and CDR2 from the germline V gene are MGHRA and YSYEKL.

CDR3 DNA sequence: TGTGCCAGCAGTTTGCGACTAGCCACCCACGAGCAGTACTTC. Translation gives CASSLRLATHEQYF. The rearrangement joins TRBV6-5 to TRBJ2-7; 7 bases fit TRBD2. The germline V gene encodes CDR1 MNHEY and CDR2 SVGAGI. The CDR3 is 14 amino acids. Trimming removed 4 bases from V and 5 bases from J; junction bases left unmatched: 8.

The V and J genes are TRBV15 and TRBJ1-1; D uncertain. Per germline, CDR1 LNHNV and CDR2 YYDKDF (reference sequence). The germline V and J ends were trimmed by 6 bases and 5 bases, with 13 bases remaining between them. CDR3 length: 13 residues. The CDR3 region has the DNA TGTGCCACCAGTTGGGGAGACGAGACTGAAGCTTTCTTT. Protein product: CATSWGDETEAFF. The full variable domain, in which reference TRBV15 and TRBJ1-1 provide the parts outside the CDR3, is DAMVIQNPRYQVTQFGKPVTLSCSQTLNHNVMYWYQQKSSQAPKLLFHYYDKDFNNEADTPDNFQSRRPNTSFCFLDIRSPGLGDTAMYLCATSWGDETEAFFGQGTRLTVV.

This clone was recorded only once. The CDR3 reads CASSDRAYEQYF. The CDR3 DNA reads as TGTGCCAGCAGTGACCGGGCCTACGAGCAGTACTTC. The chain combines TRBV2 with TRBJ2-7; D is unclear. CDR1 SNHLY and CDR2 FYNNEI come from the germline V gene. V gave up 3 bases and J gave up 2 bases, with 5 bases separating them. The CDR3 extends over 12 amino acids. Looking up the rest from reference TRBV2 and TRBJ2-7 gives the full variable domain: EPEVTQTPSHQVTQMGQEVILRCVPISNHLYFYWYRQILGQKVEFLVSFYNNEISEKSEIFDDQFSVERPDGSNFTLKIRSTKLEDSAMYFCASSDRAYEQYFGPGTRLTVT.

V is TRBV27 and J is TRBJ2-5; possibly TRBD2 for D (6 bases). V lost 2 bases, J lost 4 bases, and 14 bases lay in between. Germline V gene data show CDR1 as MNHEY and CDR2 as SMNVEV (reference sequence). The CDR3 runs to 15 residues. CDR3 nucleotide sequence: TGTGCCAGCAGTTTAACTAGCTGGTGGGGAGAGACCCAGTACTTC. Translation: CASSLTSWWGETQYF.

This clone was recorded once. The chain employs TRBV2 and TRBJ2-1, with TRBD2 identical over 8 bases. Germline assignment: CDR1 SNHLY and CDR2 FYNNEI. The CDR3 extends over 15 amino acids. Trimming at V came to 4 bases and at J to 2 bases, leaving 4 bases not matched to a gene. The CDR3 here is CASSVTGGPYNEQFF. The DNA for the CDR3 is TGTGCCAGCAGTGTAACGGGAGGGCCCTACAATGAGCAGTTCTTC.

The chain is built from TRBV27 and TRBJ2-7, with a tentative D call TRBD2 (6 bases). V lost 2 bases to trimming and J lost 2 bases, with 13 bases between them. This CDR3 spans 15 amino acids. CDR1 MNHEY and CDR2 SMNVEV come from the germline V gene (reference sequence). This CDR3 is CASSLVGGAAYEQYF. The CDR3 DNA sequence: TGTGCCAGCAGTTTAGTAGGAGGGGCGGCCTACGAGCAGTACTTC.

Only one count was recorded for this clone. The V and J genes are TRBV27 and TRBJ2-3, with 7 bases aligning to TRBD2. The CDR3 totals 16 residues. Unmatched junction bases numbered 8, after V lost 1 base and J lost 4 bases. Germline-derived CDR1 and CDR2 are MNHEY and SMNVEV (reference sequence). The CDR3 loop is CASSLLGGRAADTQYF. CDR3 in DNA: TGTGCCAGCAGTTTATTAGGTGGGAGGGCCGCAGATACGCAGTATTTT.

CDR3 DNA: TGTGCCAGCAGTACCCCGACAAGGCCCTACGAGCAGTACTTC. Protein product: CASSTPTRPYEQYF. J is TRBJ2-7 and V is TRBV28; D remains ambiguous. Looked up from germline, CDR1 is MDHEN and CDR2 is SYDVKM. There are 14 residues in the CDR3. Trimming removed 5 bases from V and 2 bases from J, with 13 bases in between.

The rearrangement joins TRBV5-6 to TRBJ2-1; 7 bases are a match to TRBD1. V lost 2 bases and J lost 8; bases outside the gene matches: 10. Per germline, CDR1 SGHDT and CDR2 YYEEEE. The CDR3 length is 15 residues. The CDR3 DNA is TGTGCCAGCAGCTTCCGGACAGGCCTAGGGCATGAGCAGTTCTTC. It translates to CASSFRTGLGHEQFF. The entire variable domain, with the rest obtained from reference TRBV5-6 and TRBJ2-1, is as follows: DAGVTQSPTHLIKTRGQQVTLRCSPKSGHDTVSWYQQALGQGPQFIFQYYEEEERQRGNFPDRFSGHQFPNYSSELNVNALLLGDSALYLCASSFRTGLGHEQFFGPGTRLTVL.

V is TRBV11-2 and J is TRBJ1-2, with TRBD1 identical over 8 bases. This CDR3 comprises 15 residues. Germline lookup yields CDR1 SGHAT and CDR2 FQNNGV. The J segment lost 4 bases and the V segment lost 1 base, leaving 5 bases of the junction unmatched. The CDR3 coding sequence is TGTGCCAGCAGCTTAGGCGCAGGGGGCGGCTATGGCTACACCTTC. It yields the protein CASSLGAGGGYGYTF.

The table lists this clone with a count of one. The chain has TRBV28 and TRBJ1-1, with 7 bases that match TRBD1. V shed 5 bases, J shed 0 bases, and the junction held 3 bases outside the gene matches. There are 14 residues in the CDR3. Germline V gene data show CDR1 as MDHEN and CDR2 as SYDVKM. This CDR3 is CASSRGQMNTEAFF. For the CDR3, the DNA is TGTGCCAGCAGTCGGGGACAGATGAACACTGAAGCTTTCTTT.

The V call is TRBV2, the J call TRBJ1-2; 7 nucleotides match TRBD1. The J segment lost 4 bases and the V segment lost 3 bases, leaving 5 bases of the junction unmatched. The CDR3 sequence is 14 residues long. Germline CDR1 and CDR2: SNHLY and FYNNEI. The chain's CDR3 is CASSEAGGLYGYTF. The DNA for the CDR3 is TGTGCCAGCAGTGAGGCAGGGGGTCTCTATGGCTACACCTTC. Combining the CDR3 with reference TRBV2 and TRBJ1-2 gives the whole variable domain EPEVTQTPSHQVTQMGQEVILRCVPISNHLYFYWYRQILGQKVEFLVSFYNNEISEKSEIFDDQFSVERPDGSNFTLKIRSTKLEDSAMYFCASSEAGGLYGYTFGSGTRLTVV.

The chain combines TRBV5-1 with TRBJ2-4; 7 bases line up with TRBD1. The V gene end was trimmed by 2 bases and the J gene end by 5 bases; junction bases not matched to a gene: 4. CDR1 SGHRS and CDR2 YFSETQ come from the germline V gene. The CDR3 loop spans 14 amino acids. CDR3 protein: CASSFGTEENIQYF. The CDR3 DNA reads TGCGCCAGCAGCTTTGGGACAGAGGAAAACATTCAGTACTTC.

The gene calls are TRBV7-2 and TRBJ1-5; D call uncertain. Trimming took 7 bases from V and 3 from J, leaving 16 bases between them. The CDR3 is 15 residues long. Looked up from germline, CDR1 is SGHTA and CDR2 is FQGNSA. CDR3 DNA sequence: TGTGCCAGCACCCTTACTAGGGATTTCAATCAGCCCCAGCATTTT. This gives the protein CASTLTRDFNQPQHF.

This sequence joins TRBV10-1 and TRBJ2-1; D is unclear. V lost 0 bases, J lost 7 bases, and 7 bases lay in between. In germline, CDR1 is WNHNN, CDR2 SYGVQD (reference sequence). This CDR3 is 13 amino acids long. The CDR3 DNA is TGCGCCAGCAGTGAGTCGTCCCGGAATGAGCAGTTCTTC. Protein: CASSESSRNEQFF.

The genes are TRBV18 and TRBJ1-5; 7 bases are a match to TRBD1. Germline V CDR1 and CDR2: KGHSH, LQKENI. The CDR3 spans 14 residues. Unmatched junction bases numbered 3, after V lost 3 bases and J lost 4 bases. The CDR3 reads CASSPGTVNQPQHF. The CDR3 bases are TGTGCCAGCTCACCGGGGACAGTAAATCAGCCCCAGCATTTT.

The chain combines TRBV5-1 with TRBJ2-7; D not certain. Between the trimmed V and J ends, which lost 1 base and 6 bases, there was a span of 5 bases. Germline CDR1 reads SGHRS; CDR2 reads YFSETQ. This CDR3 is 11 amino acids long. The CDR3 region is CASSLTGEQYF. In DNA form, the CDR3 reads TGCGCCAGCAGCTTGACCGGCGAGCAGTACTTC.

CDR3 sequence reads: CASSLILAGGLSGNTIYF. The CDR3 DNA is TGTGCCAGCAGCTTAATTCTCGCGGGGGGACTCTCTGGAAACACCATATATTTT. This rearrangement joins TRBV11-2 to TRBJ1-3; TRBD1 is a possible D gene (5 bases). The CDR3 length is 18 residues. The V end was cut by 2 bases, the J end by 0 bases, with 17 bases between. In germline, CDR1 is SGHAT, CDR2 FQNNGV.

The chain employs TRBV4-1 and TRBJ1-1; weak D call: TRBD1 (6 bases). From germline, CDR1 is MGHRA and CDR2 YSYEKL. The CDR3 is 15 amino acids. The ends were cut back, 0 bases at V and 7 bases at J, with 15 bases in the middle. The CDR3 DNA reads TGCGCCAGCAGCCAAGAGGGGAGGGGGGACGGTGAAGCTTTCTTT. Translated, it gives CASSQEGRGDGEAFF.

This chain uses TRBV30 with TRBJ2-1; D is perhaps TRBD2 (6 bases). There are 12 residues in the CDR3. V lost 2 bases and J lost 10, with 12 bases in between. Looked up from germline, CDR1 is GTSNPN and CDR2 is SVGIG (reference sequence). CDR3 in DNA: TGTGCCTGGAGTCCGGACCGGGGGGAGCAGTTCTTC. It is translated as CAWSPDRGEQFF.

This sequence joins TRBV27 and TRBJ2-5; TRBD2 aligns across 13 bases. The junction had 10 bases not matched to a gene; V was cut back by 7 bases and J by 5 bases. Germline V gene data show CDR1 as MNHEY and CDR2 as SMNVEV (reference sequence). CDR3 length equals 16 residues. CDR3: CASTPDGTSGMETQYF. The CDR3 DNA reads TGTGCCAGCACTCCCGACGGGACTAGCGGGATGGAGACCCAGTACTTC.

The chain uses TRBV5-1 and TRBJ2-3; possibly TRBD1 for D (5 bases). CDR3 length: 15 residues. The germline V gene encodes CDR1 SGHRS and CDR2 YFSETQ. Between the trimmed V and J ends, which lost 0 bases and 1 base, there was a span of 9 bases. CDR3 residues: CASSLAVGGTDTQYF. The CDR3 bases are TGCGCCAGCAGCTTGGCCGTAGGGGGCACAGATACGCAGTATTTT.

This clone was counted a single time. V and J are TRBV5-1 and TRBJ1-2; TRBD1 matches 11 bases. CDR3 length: 17 amino acids. Germline V lookup: CDR1 SGHRS, CDR2 YFSETQ. The J segment lost 4 bases and the V segment lost 0 bases, leaving 8 bases of the junction unmatched. DNA for the CDR3: TGCGCCAGCAGCTTGGCCTCCGGACAGGGGGCAAGCTATGGCTACACCTTC. Residues: CASSLASGQGASYGYTF.

The rearrangement uses TRBV5-6 and TRBJ2-5, with D possibly being TRBD1 (6 bases). The CDR3 totals 14 residues. Germline loops: CDR1 SGHDT, CDR2 YYEEEE. The ends were cut back, 4 bases at V and 4 bases at J, with 14 bases in the middle. The CDR3 sequence: CASSPARGIETQYF. The CDR3 DNA sequence: TGTGCCAGCAGCCCTGCTAGGGGGATAGAGACCCAGTACTTC.

J is TRBJ2-1 and V is TRBV7-9, with TRBD1 identical over 7 bases. CDR3 size: 17 residues. Germline trimming cut 5 bases from V and 6 bases from J; bases unmatched to any gene: 16. The germline CDR1 and CDR2 sequences are SEHNR and FQNEAQ (reference sequence). This chain's CDR3 is CASSPLTGTDLRNEQFF. CDR3 nucleotides: TGTGCCAGCAGCCCATTAACCGGGACAGATCTTCGCAATGAGCAGTTCTTC. Looking up the rest from reference TRBV7-9 and TRBJ2-1 gives the full variable domain: DTGVSQNPRHKITKRGQNVTFRCDPISEHNRLYWYRQTLGQGPEFLTYFQNEAQLEKSRLLSDRFSAERPKGSFSTLEIQRTEQGDSAMYLCASSPLTGTDLRNEQFFGPGTRLTVL.

The genes are TRBV27 and TRBJ1-1; D gene ambiguous. V dropped 6 bases and J dropped 0 bases, with 14 bases sitting between them. The CDR3 has 15 amino acids. In germline, CDR1 is MNHEY, CDR2 SMNVEV (reference sequence). CDR3 coding DNA: TGTGCCAGCAGCATCCGGAGGGCGGTGAACACTGAAGCTTTCTTT. Translating gives CASSIRRAVNTEAFF.

The chain links TRBV4-2 to TRBJ1-1; D ambiguous. Deletions cut 6 bases from V and 3 bases from J, with 20 bases between. The germline CDR1 and CDR2 sequences are LGHNA and YNFKEQ. The CDR3 length is 16 residues. In DNA form, the CDR3 reads TGTGCCAGCAGTACAAAAAGTTCCGGAGTGGACACTGAAGCTTTCTTT. This sequence encodes CASSTKSSGVDTEAFF.